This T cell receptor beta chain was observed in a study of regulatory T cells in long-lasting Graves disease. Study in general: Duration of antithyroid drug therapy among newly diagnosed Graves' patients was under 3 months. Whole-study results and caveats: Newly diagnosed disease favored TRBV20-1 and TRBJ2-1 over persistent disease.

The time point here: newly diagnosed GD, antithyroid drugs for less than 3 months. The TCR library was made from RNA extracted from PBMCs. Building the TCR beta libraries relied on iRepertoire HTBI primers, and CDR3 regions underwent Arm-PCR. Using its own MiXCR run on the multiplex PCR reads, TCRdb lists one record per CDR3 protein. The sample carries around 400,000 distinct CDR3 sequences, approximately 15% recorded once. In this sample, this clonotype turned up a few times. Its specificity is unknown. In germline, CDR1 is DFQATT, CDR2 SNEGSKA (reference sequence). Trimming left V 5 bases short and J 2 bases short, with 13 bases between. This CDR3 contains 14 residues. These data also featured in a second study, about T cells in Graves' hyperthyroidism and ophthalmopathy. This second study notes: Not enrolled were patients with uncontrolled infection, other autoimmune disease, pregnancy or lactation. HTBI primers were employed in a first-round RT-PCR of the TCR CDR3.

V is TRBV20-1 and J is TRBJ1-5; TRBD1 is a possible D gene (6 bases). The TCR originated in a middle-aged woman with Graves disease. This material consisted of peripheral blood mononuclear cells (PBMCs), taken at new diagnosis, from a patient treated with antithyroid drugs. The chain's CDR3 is CSALRGGGNQPQHF. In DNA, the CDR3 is TGCAGTGCTCTCAGGGGAGGGGGCAATCAGCCCCAGCATTTT.